Below are 25 T cell receptor beta chains sequenced from a single sample in a study of blood T cell repertoires in COVID-19. The method was immunoSEQ multiplex PCR; TCRdb's version includes in-frame clones alone and lacks a portion of them. The data show fewer than 110,000 clones, with approximately 92% seen just once and around 5% held by the top ten. The sequenced sample was peripheral blood. The receptors originated from a man between 50 and 59 years old with active COVID-19.

This clone showed up just once. V gene TRBV18 combines with J gene TRBJ2-7; D perhaps matches TRBD2 (6 bases). CDR1 is KGHSH and CDR2 is LQKENI in the germline V gene. V was pared by 0 bases and J by 0 bases, with 15 bases between. The CDR3 is 17 residues long. The CDR3 here is CASSPPDGLSISYEQYF. The CDR3 nucleotides are TGTGCCAGCTCACCACCGGACGGACTATCGATCTCCTACGAGCAGTACTTC.

This clone was seen only once. The rearrangement joins TRBV28 to TRBJ1-4, with 8 bases matching TRBD1. The ends lost 4 bases at V and 5 bases at J; junction bases unmatched: 6. CDR3 size: 15 residues. Germline assignment: CDR1 MDHEN and CDR2 SYDVKM. The CDR3 sequence: CASSSMTGENEKLFF. CDR3 sequence (DNA): TGTGCCAGCAGTTCCATGACAGGGGAGAATGAAAAACTGTTTTTT.

This clone was counted between two and nine times. J is TRBJ1-5 and V is TRBV29-1; 7 positions match TRBD1. In germline, CDR1 is SQVTM, CDR2 ANQGSEA. Trimming at V came to 4 bases and at J to 5 bases, leaving 2 bases not matched to a gene. This CDR3 contains 12 residues. The CDR3 spells CSVGGGDQPQHF. Here the CDR3 DNA reads TGCAGCGTTGGAGGGGGCGATCAGCCCCAGCATTTT.

The chain uses TRBV7-9 and TRBJ2-2, with 7 bases matching TRBD2. V lost 5 bases and J lost 1; bases outside the gene matches: 10. The CDR3 loop spans 17 amino acids. Germline V CDR1 and CDR2: SEHNR, FQNEAQ (reference sequence). For the CDR3, the DNA is TGTGCCAGCAGCCCCAAATCGGGGGGTATGAACACCGGGGAGCTGTTTTTT. Encoded protein: CASSPKSGGMNTGELFF.

This chain connects TRBV19 to TRBJ2-1; 11 bases fit TRBD2. The J segment lost 3 bases and the V segment lost 4 bases, leaving 2 bases of the junction unmatched. This CDR3 comprises 15 residues. In germline, CDR1 is LNHDA, CDR2 SQIVND (reference sequence). CDR3 DNA: TGTGCCAGTAGTACCCTAGCGGGAGGCTACAATGAGCAGTTCTTC. It is translated as CASSTLAGGYNEQFF.

The V gene is TRBV12-3 or TRBV12-4, the J gene TRBJ1-5; D ambiguous. Trimming left V 7 bases short and J 5 bases short, with 9 bases between. The length of the CDR3 is 12 residues. This CDR3 is CASTDFDQPQHF. CDR3 nucleotide sequence: TGTGCCAGCACGGACTTTGATCAGCCCCAGCATTTT.

The chain combines TRBV28 with TRBJ2-1; TRBD2 aligns across 9 bases. Losses at the gene ends were 3 bases for V and 9 bases for J; bases not matched to a gene: 12. There are 16 residues in the CDR3. Germline V gene sequence: CDR1 MDHEN, CDR2 SYDVKM. The CDR3 DNA is TGTGCCAGCAGTTTCCGCGGTAGCGGGAGATACCCTGAGCAGTTCTTC. Its protein is CASSFRGSGRYPEQFF. Drawing the rest from reference TRBV28 and TRBJ2-1, the complete variable domain is DVKVTQSSRYLVKRTGEKVFLECVQDMDHENMFWYRQDPGLGLRLIYFSYDVKMKEKGDIPEGYSVSREKKERFSLILESASTNQTSMYLCASSFRGSGRYPEQFFGPGTRLTVL.

V usage is TRBV6-5 and J usage is TRBJ2-3; 12 bases agree with TRBD2. Trimming took 6 bases from V and 5 from J; bases not matched to a gene: 6. From germline, CDR1 is MNHEY and CDR2 SVGAGI. The CDR3 consists of 15 residues. CDR3 loop: CASSLGLAGLDTQYF. DNA of the CDR3: TGTGCCAGCAGCTTAGGACTAGCGGGATTAGATACGCAGTATTTT.

The V gene is TRBV28, the J gene TRBJ2-7; 7 nucleotides match TRBD1. Germline lookup yields CDR1 MDHEN and CDR2 SYDVKM. This CDR3 has 12 residues. V lost 6 bases to trimming and J lost 6 bases; unmatched junction nucleotides: 5. The CDR3 loop is CASSRDSFEQYF. The CDR3 region has the DNA TGTGCCAGCAGCAGGGACAGTTTCGAGCAGTACTTC.

The chain combines TRBV6-1 with TRBJ2-2, with a weak D call TRBD2 (6 bases). Germline V gene lookup returns CDR1 MNHNS and CDR2 SASEGT. The CDR3 runs 18 residues. The V end lost 0 bases, the J end lost 7 bases, and 21 bases lay between the germline ends. CDR3 sequence reads: CASSEARLHGPRGGELFF. The CDR3 DNA reads as TGTGCCAGCAGTGAAGCGCGGCTCCATGGGCCGCGGGGCGGGGAGCTGTTTTTT.

The genes are TRBV20-1 and TRBJ2-5; D perhaps matches TRBD2 (5 bases). Germline V gene lookup returns CDR1 DFQATT and CDR2 SNEGSKA (reference sequence). V was trimmed by 4 bases and J by 5 bases, leaving 14 bases between them. The length of the CDR3 is 13 residues. The CDR3 region has the DNA TGCAGTGCTAATGATGCAGGCGGGGAGACCCAGTACTTC. It is translated as CSANDAGGETQYF.

This sequence joins TRBV3-1 (or the pseudogene TRBV3-2) and TRBJ1-3; D might be TRBD1 (6 bases). This CDR3 region has 15 residues. V was trimmed by 4 bases and J by 4 bases, leaving 14 bases between them. Germline V gene lookup returns CDR1 LGHDT and CDR2 YNNKEL (reference sequence). The chain's CDR3 is CASSRSGAQGNTIYF. The CDR3 DNA reads TGTGCCAGCAGCCGGTCAGGGGCACAGGGAAACACCATATATTTT.

J is TRBJ2-2 and V is TRBV4-2; TRBD2 aligns across 11 bases. This CDR3 is built from 16 residues. CDR1 is LGHNA and CDR2 is YNFKEQ in the germline V gene. Losses at the gene ends were 2 bases for V and 3 bases for J; bases not matched to a gene: 2. The CDR3 sequence: CASSQPGLADTGELFF. The CDR3 nucleotides are TGTGCCAGCAGCCAACCGGGACTAGCGGACACCGGGGAGCTGTTTTTT.

J is TRBJ2-1 and V is TRBV5-4, with TRBD2 matching over 11 bases. In germline, CDR1 is SGHNT, CDR2 YYREEE (reference sequence). The CDR3 is made up of 15 amino acids. V lost 4 bases and J lost 5; bases outside the gene matches: 5. DNA of the CDR3: TGTGCCAGCAGCCATAGCGGGAGGGCCAACAATGAGCAGTTCTTC. It translates to CASSHSGRANNEQFF.

The chain links TRBV5-6 to TRBJ2-1, with 16 nucleotides matching TRBD2. Germline V lookup: CDR1 SGHDT, CDR2 YYEEEE. V was pared by 4 bases and J by 8 bases, with 3 bases of the junction left unmatched. The length of the CDR3 is 15 residues. CDR3 nucleotide sequence: TGTGCCAGCAGCGTGGGACTAGCGGGAGGGTATGAGCAGTTCTTC. This sequence encodes CASSVGLAGGYEQFF.

This chain connects TRBV5-1 to TRBJ2-7; 8 bases map to TRBD2. CDR3 size: 15 residues. J was trimmed by 7 bases and V by 4 bases; bases with no gene match: 13. CDR1 and CDR2 (germline): SGHRS, YFSETQ. Here the CDR3 DNA reads TGCGCCAGCAGCGGACGGGAGGGTTCCTTTGGGGAGCAGTACTTC. Protein sequence: CASSGREGSFGEQYF.

Written as DNA, the CDR3 is TGTGCCAGCAGTACCACGACTAGCGGGGTTTCCTACGAGCAGTACTTC. This sequence encodes CASSTTTSGVSYEQYF. The chain links TRBV27 to TRBJ2-7; 11 bases line up with TRBD2. The J segment lost 1 base and the V segment lost 5 bases, leaving 7 bases of the junction unmatched. There are 16 residues in the CDR3. From germline, CDR1 is MNHEY and CDR2 SMNVEV (reference sequence).

J is TRBJ1-2 and V is TRBV28; no definite D call. V shed 3 bases and J shed 3 bases, with 11 bases lying between them. Germline V gene lookup returns CDR1 MDHEN and CDR2 SYDVKM. This CDR3 contains 14 residues. Here the CDR3 reads CASSFLGHDYGYTF. The CDR3 region has the DNA TGTGCCAGCAGTTTTTTGGGCCATGACTATGGCTACACCTTC.

The chain employs TRBV7-2 and TRBJ1-1, with a possible D match to TRBD1 (5 bases). With 5 bases removed from V and 5 bases from J, the gap between germline ends came to 15 bases. CDR3 length: 14 residues. Germline-derived CDR1 and CDR2 are SGHTA and FQGNSA. The CDR3 DNA follows: TGTGCCAGCAGCATGAGTGGGGGGGGGACTGAAGCTTTCTTT. Its protein product is CASSMSGGGTEAFF.

V and J are TRBV6-5 and TRBJ1-5; TRBD1 aligns across 7 bases. V was clipped by 6 bases and J by 4 bases; unmatched bases: 9. The CDR3 has 15 amino acids. Germline CDR1 is MNHEY and CDR2 is SVGAGI. In nucleotides, the CDR3 is TGTGCCAGCAGGCGGACGGGACAGAATAATCAGCCCCAGCATTTT. Translating it yields CASRRTGQNNQPQHF.

The chain has TRBV15 and TRBJ2-7, with no clear D. Between the trimmed V and J ends, which lost 1 base and 3 bases, there was a span of 13 bases. The CDR3 is 15 residues long. Looked up from germline, CDR1 is LNHNV and CDR2 is YYDKDF (reference sequence). CDR3 DNA sequence: TGTGCCACCAGCAGAGGTGCGGCAAAGGACTACGAGCAGTACTTC. This sequence encodes CATSRGAAKDYEQYF.

The rearrangement joins TRBV5-1 to TRBJ2-2, with 11 bases matching TRBD2. The CDR3 totals 16 residues. Germline V gene data show CDR1 as SGHRS and CDR2 as YFSETQ. The ends lost 2 bases at V and 1 base at J; junction bases unmatched: 1. DNA of the CDR3: TGCGCCAGCAGCTTCCTAGCGGGAGGGAACACCGGGGAGCTGTTTTTT. As protein: CASSFLAGGNTGELFF.

In DNA form, the CDR3 reads TGTGCCAGCAGCAAAAGAGTGGGGCTAGCGGGAGGGCCAACGAGGGAGACCCAGTACTTC. Translating gives CASSKRVGLAGGPTRETQYF. The chain joins TRBV21-1 to TRBJ2-5; the tabulated D call, TRBD2, remains unverified against the DNA. TRBV21-1 is deemed a pseudogene. The CDR3 totals 20 residues.

This clone showed up just once. The gene calls are TRBV30 and TRBJ1-5; no reliable D call. CDR1 is GTSNPN and CDR2 is SVGIG in the germline V gene (reference sequence). V shed 3 bases and J shed 4 bases, with 10 bases lying between them. The CDR3 is made up of 13 amino acids. CDR3 in amino acids: CAWSGETNQPQHF. The CDR3 DNA reads TGTGCCTGGAGCGGGGAAACTAATCAGCCCCAGCATTTT.

The rearrangement joins TRBV4-1 to TRBJ2-7; TRBD2 agrees at 11 bases. V was clipped by 0 bases and J by 0 bases; unmatched bases: 1. Germline values: CDR1 MGHRA, CDR2 YSYEKL. This CDR3 region has 16 residues. As DNA, the CDR3 is TGCGCCAGCAGCCAAGATGGACTAGCGGGCTCCTACGAGCAGTACTTC. Protein: CASSQDGLAGSYEQYF.